These T cell receptor beta chains were read from a single sample in a study of blood T cell repertoires in COVID-19. The method was immunoSEQ multiplex PCR; TCRdb's version includes in-frame clones alone and lacks a portion of them. The sample consists of approximately 480,000 clones, roughly 89% of them appearing once. Specimen: peripheral blood. These receptors came from a man aged 18-30 years with COVID-19, enrolled during active disease. The CDR3 runs from the conserved cysteine through the conserved F or W. The D gene is left open where the match is weak. Clone size is shown for a subset of rows, as once, few, many or a class of expanded clone.

V	D	length	J	size	DNA	CDR3
TRBV12-5	-	13	TRBJ1-2	-	TGTGCTAGTGGTTTGACAGGTCCCTATGGCTACACCTTC	CASGLTGPYGYTF
TRBV11-1	-	14	TRBJ2-7	-	TGTGCCAGCAGGGAGGGACAGACGGCCTACGAGCAGTACTTC	CASREGQTAYEQYF
TRBV2	-	15	TRBJ2-5	-	TGTGCCAGCAGTGAATACGGCAGGGGAAGGGAGACCCAGTACTTC	CASSEYGRGRETQYF
TRBV6-4	TRBD2	16	TRBJ2-1	-	TGTGCCAGCAGTAGGACCGGGACTAGCGGAGAAAATGAGCAGTTCTTC	CASSRTGTSGENEQFF
TRBV2	TRBD2	14	TRBJ2-1	-	TGTGGATTCCAAAGCGGGGAAGCACGGAATGAGCAGTTCTTC	CGFQSGEARNEQFF
TRBV3-1/TRBV3-2	-	17	TRBJ2-1	-	TGTGCCAGCAGCCAAGATTTTTCGGACGGTCAGGGCTACGAGCAGTTCTTC	CASSQDFSDGQGYEQFF
TRBV6-5	-	15	TRBJ1-3	-	TGTGCCAGCATCGACAGTGAAGGTTCTGGAAACACCATATATTTT	CASIDSEGSGNTIYF
TRBV9	-	16	TRBJ2-1	-	TGTGCCAGCAGCCCAGGGTGGGGAAGTGCTTACAATGAGCAGTTCTTC	CASSPGWGSAYNEQFF
TRBV27	-	14	TRBJ2-2	-	TGTGCCAGCAGTCCGGGACTGAACACCGGGGAGCTGTTTTTT	CASSPGLNTGELFF
TRBV5-4	TRBD1	15	TRBJ1-1	-	TGTGCCAGCAGCTTGGACAGGGGGCGGGGTACTGAAGCTTTCTTT	CASSLDRGRGTEAFF
TRBV19	TRBD2	16	TRBJ2-7	-	TGTGCCAGTAGTAAAATGGGACTAGCGGTTAACTACGAGCAGTACTTC	CASSKMGLAVNYEQYF
TRBV19	TRBD1	17	TRBJ1-6	-	TGTGCCAGTAGTATGCCAGGACAGGGGGCCAATAATTCACCCCTCCACTTT	CASSMPGQGANNSPLHF
TRBV29-1	-	13	TRBJ1-2	-	TGCAGCGTTGACACCAGGGACTACTATGGCTACACCTTC	CSVDTRDYYGYTF
TRBV4-1	TRBD1	16	TRBJ1-1	-	TGCGCCAGCAGCCAAGGGATCGGACAGGGGGGGGCTGAAGCTTTCTTT	CASSQGIGQGGAEAFF
TRBV20-1	TRBD2	15	TRBJ2-1	once	TGCAGTGCTAGTGTTGGGACTAGCGGGCACAATGAGCAGTTCTTC	CSASVGTSGHNEQFF
TRBV5-4	TRBD2	15	TRBJ2-1	-	TGTGCCAGCAGCGTCCTAGCGGGCTCCTACAATGAGCAGTTCTTC	CASSVLAGSYNEQFF
TRBV7-3	TRBD2	18	TRBJ2-2	-	TGTGCCAGCAGTAGGGTCGGCGGACTAGCGGGGAACACCGGGGAGCTGTTTTTT	CASSRVGGLAGNTGELFF
TRBV28	-	13	TRBJ2-5	once	TGTGCCAGCAGTTTTACGCGCGGGGAGACCCAGTACTTC	CASSFTRGETQYF
TRBV20-1	TRBD2	15	TRBJ2-3	-	TGCAGTGCTAGTCCCAGCGGGAGCTATTTGGATACGCAGTATTTT	CSASPSGSYLDTQYF
TRBV11-3	TRBD1	15	TRBJ1-6	-	TGTGCCAGCAGTGCGCAGGGACAGGCCAATTCACCCCTCCACTTT	CASSAQGQANSPLHF
TRBV11-2	-	16	TRBJ2-3	once	TGTGCCAGCCCAATCGGTCGGGAGTGGTTAATGGATACGCAGTATTTT	CASPIGREWLMDTQYF
TRBV11-3	-	14	TRBJ1-1	-	TGTGCCAGCGGAATAAGGGAGGCGAACACTGAAGCTTTCTTT	CASGIREANTEAFF
TRBV24-1	-	15	TRBJ2-5	-	TGTGCCACCACCCACTGGAGGGGGCGCGAAGAGACCCAGTACTTC	CATTHWRGREETQYF
TRBV11-3	TRBD1	15	TRBJ1-4	-	TGTGCCAGCAGCCCATGGACAGGGGATAATGAAAAACTGTTTTTT	CASSPWTGDNEKLFF
TRBV19	-	15	TRBJ2-1	-	TGTGCCAGCACATCCCAGGGAAGTCGTTACAATGAGCAGTTCTTC	CASTSQGSRYNEQFF
TRBV19	TRBD1	14	TRBJ1-2	-	TGTGCCAGTAGTATAGCCAGACAGGGCGATGGCTACACCTTC	CASSIARQGDGYTF
TRBV5-4	-	13	TRBJ1-2	many	TGTGCCAGCCGCCCAACAGGGAACTATGGCTACACCTTC	CASRPTGNYGYTF
TRBV2	TRBD2	14	TRBJ2-7	-	TGTGCCAGCAACGGCGGGAGGGCCCTCTACGAGCAGTACTTC	CASNGGRALYEQYF
TRBV15	TRBD2	15	TRBJ2-5	-	TGTGCCACCAGCAGCCCCCTAGCGGGACAAGAGACCCAGTACTTC	CATSSPLAGQETQYF
TRBV5-4	-	13	TRBJ2-3	-	TGTGCCAACAGCCCCCCGGGCACAGATACGCAGTATTTT	CANSPPGTDTQYF
TRBV5-4	TRBD2	14	TRBJ2-1	few	TGTGCCAGCAGCTTCACTAGCGGGGGGGGAGAGCAGTTCTTC	CASSFTSGGGEQFF
TRBV19	-	13	TRBJ2-5	-	TGTGCCAGTAGTATGAGAACGGAAGAGACCCAGTACTTC	CASSMRTEETQYF
TRBV11-3	-	15	TRBJ2-2	-	TGTGCCAGCGTTCGGGGTGGGGCGAACACCGGGGAGCTGTTTTTT	CASVRGGANTGELFF
TRBV7-2	TRBD2	14	TRBJ2-7	-	TGTGCCAGCAGCTTATTCCTAGCGGGAAACGAGCAGTACTTC	CASSLFLAGNEQYF
TRBV12-3/TRBV12-4	-	12	TRBJ2-7	-	TGTGCCAGCAGCTCCTCCCCCTACGAGCAGTACTTC	CASSSSPYEQYF
TRBV4-1	-	15	TRBJ2-7	once	TGCGCCAGCAGCCAACTGGGTGGGAGCCACTACGAGCAGTACTTC	CASSQLGGSHYEQYF
TRBV19	-	13	TRBJ2-1	-	TGTGCCAGTAGTTCGGCGGCTTACAATGAGCAGTTCTTC	CASSSAAYNEQFF
TRBV6-5	-	16	TRBJ2-2	-	TGTGCCAGCAGTTACTCGAGATTTCCGAACACCGGGGAGCTGTTTTTT	CASSYSRFPNTGELFF
TRBV4-1	-	13	TRBJ1-2	once	TGCGCCAGCAGCCAAGCGGCAGGGGATGGCTACACCTTC	CASSQAAGDGYTF
TRBV7-8	TRBD2	14	TRBJ2-3	-	TGTGCCAGCAGCCCCAGCGGGGGCACAGATACGCAGTATTTT	CASSPSGGTDTQYF
TRBV3-1/TRBV3-2	TRBD2	16	TRBJ2-5	once	TGTGCCAGCAGCCTCCGACTAGCGGGGGTGCAGGAGACCCAGTACTTC	CASSLRLAGVQETQYF
TRBV7-3	TRBD2	16	TRBJ2-1	-	TGTGCCAGCAGCTCCCAAGGACTAGCGGGAAATAATGAGCAGTTCTTC	CASSSQGLAGNNEQFF
TRBV2	-	16	TRBJ2-2	once	TGTGCCAGCAGCGTCACCGGGACAACGAACACCGGGGAGCTGTTTTTT	CASSVTGTTNTGELFF
TRBV12-3/TRBV12-4	-	13	TRBJ1-6	once	TGTGCCAGCAGCAGCATAGGGGATTCACCCCTCCACTTT	CASSSIGDSPLHF
TRBV6-5	-	15	TRBJ1-2	-	TGTGCCAGCAGGTCCCTGGGTTTCGCGGGCTATGGCTACACCTTC	CASRSLGFAGYGYTF
TRBV19	TRBD1	12	TRBJ1-3	-	TGTGCGACAGGGAATTCAGGAAACACCATATATTTT	CATGNSGNTIYF
TRBV5-4	-	13	TRBJ2-3	-	TGTGCCAGCAGCCGGGACTCGGGAGATACGCAGTATTTT	CASSRDSGDTQYF
TRBV25-1	-	16	TRBJ1-2	-	TGTGCCAGCAGTGAAACGGTCTGGCAGGGACTAAATGGCTACACCTTC	CASSETVWQGLNGYTF
TRBV9	-	17	TRBJ2-1	-	TGTGCCAGCAGCGTAGCTTCGGGGGAGAAACCCTACAATGAGCAGTTCTTC	CASSVASGEKPYNEQFF
TRBV15	TRBD2	14	TRBJ2-1	-	TGTGCCACCTTACGCGGGGGGGCCTCCAATGAGCAGTTCTTC	CATLRGGASNEQFF
TRBV9	TRBD1	15	TRBJ1-5	-	TGTGCCAGCAGCGAGGGGACAGGGCCCGGTCAGCCCCAGCATTTT	CASSEGTGPGQPQHF
TRBV7-9	-	13	TRBJ2-2	few	TGTGCCAGCAGCTTGGCAGGGGCCGGGGAGCTGTTTTTT	CASSLAGAGELFF
TRBV27	-	14	TRBJ1-2	-	TGTGCCAGCAGTGCCTACAGGGACGGCTATGGCTACACCTTC	CASSAYRDGYGYTF
TRBV3-1/TRBV3-2	-	13	TRBJ1-2	once	TGTGCCAGCAGCCTTAGGGACATTGATGGCTACACCTTC	CASSLRDIDGYTF